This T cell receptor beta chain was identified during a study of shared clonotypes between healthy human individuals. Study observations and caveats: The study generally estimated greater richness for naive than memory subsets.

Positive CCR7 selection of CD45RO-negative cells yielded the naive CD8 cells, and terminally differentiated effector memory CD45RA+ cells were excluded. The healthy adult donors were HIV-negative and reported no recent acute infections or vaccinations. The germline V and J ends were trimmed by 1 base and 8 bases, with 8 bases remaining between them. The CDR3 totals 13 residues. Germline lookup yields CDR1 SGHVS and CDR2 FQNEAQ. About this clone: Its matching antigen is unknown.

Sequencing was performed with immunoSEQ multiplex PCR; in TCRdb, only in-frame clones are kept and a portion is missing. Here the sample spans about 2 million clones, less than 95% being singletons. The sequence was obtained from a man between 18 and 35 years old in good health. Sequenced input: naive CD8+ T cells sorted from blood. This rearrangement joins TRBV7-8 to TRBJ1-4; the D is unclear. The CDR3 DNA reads TGTGCCAGCAGCTTAGGAAAGGGCGAAAAACTGTTTTTT. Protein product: CASSLGKGEKLFF. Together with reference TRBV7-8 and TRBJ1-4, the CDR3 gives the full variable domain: GAGVSQSPRYKVAKRGQDVALRCDPISGHVSLFWYQQALGQGPEFLTYFQNEAQLDKSGLPSDRFFAERPEGSVSTLKIQRTQQEDSAVYLCASSLGKGEKLFFGSGTQLSVL.